This passage covers 13 T cell receptor beta chains from one sample sequenced in a study of T-cell memory formation after mild COVID-19. TCRdb redid the calling of the 5' RACE reads with MiXCR, one entry per CDR3 protein. Of 140,000 or so distinct CDR3 sequences detected, 6% appear once; the ten largest clones hold about 2%. Sequenced: PBMCs or a T cell subset sorted from them (not recorded which). The receptors stem from an adult woman who had mild COVID-19 (a few samples of this study predate the infection). Cell type and time point are not known.

This clonotype was observed a handful of times. The V and J genes are TRBV7-2 and TRBJ1-6; D gene uncertain. The germline gives CDR1 SGHTA, CDR2 FQGNSA. CDR3 length: 15 residues. The V end was cut by 0 bases, the J end by 7 bases, with 10 bases between. As DNA, the CDR3 is TGTGCCAGCAGCTTAGCGGGGAGTAAGAATTCACCCCTCCACTTT. Its translation is CASSLAGSKNSPLHF. Supplemented by reference TRBV7-2 and TRBJ1-6, the full variable domain reads GAGVSQSPSNKVTEKGKDVELRCDPISGHTALYWYRQSLGQGLEFLIYFQGNSAPDKSGLPSDRFSAERTGGSVSTLTIQRTQQEDSAVYLCASSLAGSKNSPLHFGNGTRLTVT.

The table lists this clonotype with a few counts. The rearrangement uses TRBV7-8 and TRBJ2-1; 13 bases are shared with TRBD2. The CDR3 loop spans 15 amino acids. Trimming at V came to 5 bases and at J to 6 bases, leaving 4 bases not matched to a gene. Germline CDR1 and CDR2: SGHVS and FQNEAQ. CDR3 sequence reads: CASSPGTSGTNEQFF. In DNA, the CDR3 is TGTGCCAGCAGCCCCGGGACTAGCGGGACCAATGAGCAGTTCTTC.

On this clonotype: This may arise from a read error, as a much more abundant clone is one base away. The chain is built from TRBV2 and TRBJ2-7; 12 nucleotides line up with TRBD2. Germline lookup yields CDR1 SNHLY and CDR2 FYNNEI. V was clipped by 7 bases and J by 6 bases; unmatched bases: 10. This CDR3 comprises 15 residues. The CDR3 here is CASTPTLAGGAEQYF. For the CDR3, the DNA is TGTGCCAGCACCCCTACACTAGCGGGGGGTGCCGAGCAGTACTTC.

The chain recombines TRBV30 with TRBJ2-7, with D perhaps being TRBD1 or TRBD2 (6 bases each). Germline-derived CDR1 and CDR2 are GTSNPN and SVGIG (reference sequence). V lost 4 bases to trimming and J lost 0 bases, with 13 bases between them. There are 14 residues in the CDR3. CDR3 nucleotide sequence: TGTGCCTGGAAGGGAAGGGGGGCCTCCTACGAGCAGTACTTC. This translates into CAWKGRGASYEQYF.

The CDR3 region has the DNA TGTGCCAGCAGCCCCACAAGAGGAGAAGAGACCCAGTACTTC. As protein: CASSPTRGEETQYF. The chain links TRBV7-2 to TRBJ2-5; D is undetermined. Germline V gives CDR1 SGHTA, CDR2 FQGNSA. V lost 5 bases and J 3 bases, leaving 13 bases between the germline ends. CDR3 length: 14 amino acids.

This clonotype was seen repeatedly, ten times or more. The rearrangement joins TRBV6-5 to TRBJ2-1; 13 bases agree with TRBD2. With 7 bases clipped from V and 0 bases from J, the junction kept 6 bases outside the gene matches. CDR1 and CDR2 from the germline V gene are MNHEY and SVGAGI. The CDR3 length is 17 residues. The chain's CDR3 is CASKLGLAGSSYNEQFF. In DNA form, the CDR3 reads TGTGCCAGCAAATTGGGACTAGCGGGGAGCTCCTACAATGAGCAGTTCTTC.

This clonotype was picked up many times. The gene calls are TRBV7-9 and TRBJ2-7; D not certain. Germline assignment: CDR1 SEHNR and CDR2 FQNEAQ (reference sequence). Trimming stripped 3 bases from V and 6 bases from J, with 15 bases between. The CDR3 loop spans 14 amino acids. In DNA, the CDR3 is TGTGCCAGCAGCTTTCTGGCCTCGCCCCTCGAGCAGTACTTC. Translation gives CASSFLASPLEQYF.

This clonotype was observed many times. The junction departs from the called germline gene at one end, perhaps through a read error. The CDR3 spells CASSLGSYGQYF. The CDR3 nucleotides read TGTGCCAGCAGCCTGGGATCGTACGGGCAGTACTTC. The gene calls are TRBV7-2 and TRBJ2-7; D gene unclear. This CDR3 contains 12 residues. The germline V gene has CDR1 SGHTA and CDR2 FQGNSA.

The J gene is TRBJ2-1, the V gene TRBV24-1; 12 bases are a match to TRBD1. Losses at the gene ends were 0 bases for V and 0 bases for J; bases not matched to a gene: 5. The V gene's germline CDR1 is KGHDR and CDR2 SFDVKD. This CDR3 has 19 amino acids. CDR3 nucleotide sequence: TGTGCCACCAGTGATTTGGGGACAGGGGGCTCGACCTCCTACAATGAGCAGTTCTTC. It specifies CATSDLGTGGSTSYNEQFF.

The CDR3 is CASSPAGEFTEAFF. The CDR3 DNA reads TGTGCCAGCTCACCGGCAGGGGAATTCACTGAAGCTTTCTTT. The chain links TRBV18 to TRBJ1-1; a weak D match, TRBD1 (6 bases). The CDR3 extends over 14 amino acids. Trimming cost V 3 bases and J 4 bases, with 12 bases left between them. CDR1 KGHSH and CDR2 LQKENI come from the germline V gene.

This clonotype was recorded many times. This chain connects TRBV18 to TRBJ1-1; the match to TRBD1 covers 9 bases. Germline V gene sequence: CDR1 KGHSH, CDR2 LQKENI. Trimming cost V 2 bases and J 0 bases; bases outside gene matches: 13. The CDR3 totals 19 residues. This chain's CDR3 is CASSPLGRQGGAMNTEAFF. The CDR3 DNA sequence: TGTGCCAGCTCACCATTGGGGAGACAGGGGGGCGCGATGAACACTGAAGCTTTCTTT.

J is TRBJ1-1 and V is TRBV4-1; D is ambiguous. Per the germline V gene, CDR1 is MGHRA and CDR2 is YSYEKL. The CDR3 runs to 15 residues. V lost 4 bases and J 0 bases, leaving 12 bases between the germline ends. The CDR3, as DNA: TGCGCCAGCAGCCCCTCCCCAAAATTGAACACTGAAGCTTTCTTT. It is translated as CASSPSPKLNTEAFF.

V is TRBV12-3 or TRBV12-4 and J is TRBJ1-5; 7 nucleotides match TRBD1. The V segment lost 3 bases and the J segment 2 bases; nucleotides outside the gene matches: 16. The CDR3 loop spans 19 amino acids. The CDR3 nucleotides are TGTGCCAGCAGTTTGGTCGGGCAGGGGGTGCGGTACGGCAATCAGCCCCAGCATTTT. It specifies CASSLVGQGVRYGNQPQHF.